This passage covers 23 T cell receptor beta chains from one sample sequenced in a study of neurological immune-mediated disorders (dated by TCRdb to about 2019). Library method: 5' RACE. Sequencing instrument: Illumina HiSeq 2500. The raw public data were reprocessed by TCRdb itself: fastp quality trimming at Q25, MiXCR clonotype calling, in-frame beta chains only. Here each entry gathers all rows of one CDR3 protein and keeps the most common genes and DNA. This sample has 40,000 or so distinct CDR3 sequences in its table, and about 13% of those were observed once. Of the sample, approximately 10% is held by the ten largest clones. According to the study, the label for this sample's time point signals: longitudinal time-point 3. Sequences were obtained from PBMCs. The receptors derive from a man aged 25-45 years in good health.

This clonotype was counted between two and nine times. This chain links TRBV5-1 with TRBJ1-1, with 9 bases identical to TRBD1. CDR3 length: 15 amino acids. Germline CDR1 SGHRS, CDR2 YFSETQ. The V segment lost 3 bases and the J segment 10 bases; nucleotides outside the gene matches: 13. The DNA of the CDR3 is TGCGCCAGCAGCTCGGGGACAGGGACGGGTAATGGAGCTTTCTTT. Protein: CASSSGTGTGNGAFF.

This clonotype was counted many times. The gene calls are TRBV7-9 and TRBJ1-1; D perhaps matches TRBD1 (5 bases). The V end lost 6 bases, the J end lost 0 bases, and 11 bases lay between the germline ends. The CDR3 is made up of 14 amino acids. The germline gives CDR1 SEHNR, CDR2 FQNEAQ (reference sequence). DNA of the CDR3: TGTGCCAGCAGACTAGACAGCTTGAACACTGAAGCTTTCTTT. Translated: CASRLDSLNTEAFF.

This clonotype was seen many times. The chain is built from TRBV7-9 and TRBJ2-5, with TRBD1 matching 7 bases. The CDR3 runs 15 residues. V lost 5 bases to trimming and J lost 4 bases; unmatched junction nucleotides: 10. In germline, CDR1 is SEHNR, CDR2 FQNEAQ (reference sequence). CDR3 in amino acids: CASSLTQGNGETQYF. The CDR3 DNA reads as TGTGCCAGCAGCCTAACACAGGGGAACGGAGAGACCCAGTACTTC.

This clonotype was counted many times. The chain joins TRBV5-4 to TRBJ2-7, with D uncertain. V lost 0 bases, J lost 4 bases, and 14 bases lay in between. The CDR3 runs to 15 residues. From germline, CDR1 is SGHNT and CDR2 YYREEE (reference sequence). The CDR3 nucleotides read TGTGCCAGCAGCTTGGATAGGGAAAAGAAATACGAGCAGTACTTC. This codes for CASSLDREKKYEQYF.

This clonotype appeared a few times. J is TRBJ2-7 and V is TRBV5-5; TRBD1 matches 7 bases. The V segment lost 4 bases and the J segment 2 bases; nucleotides outside the gene matches: 3. CDR1 and CDR2 from the germline V gene are SGHKS and YYEKEE (reference sequence). The CDR3 runs to 13 residues. The CDR3, as DNA: TGTGCCAGCAGCGCGACAGGGACCTACGAGCAGTACTTC. Translated: CASSATGTYEQYF.

This clonotype appeared many times. This rearrangement joins TRBV5-1 to TRBJ2-7; possible D gene TRBD1, 5 bases. This CDR3 has 13 amino acids. Germline CDR1 SGHRS, CDR2 YFSETQ. The ends were cut back, 3 bases at V and 3 bases at J, with 10 bases in the middle. The CDR3 is CASSSDTNYEQYF. CDR3 coding DNA: TGCGCCAGCAGCTCGGACACAAACTACGAGCAGTACTTC.

This clonotype was picked up many times. V usage is TRBV5-1 and J usage is TRBJ2-2; D not resolved. The V gene lost 2 bases and the J gene lost 8 bases, with 16 bases spanning the gap. The CDR3 is 15 residues long. Germline V gene data show CDR1 as SGHRS and CDR2 as YFSETQ. CDR3 in amino acids: CASSFEQPSAGELFF. CDR3 nucleotide sequence: TGCGCCAGCAGCTTCGAACAACCTTCGGCGGGGGAGCTGTTTTTT.

The sample holds many counts of this clonotype. The chain links TRBV11-2 to TRBJ2-6, with D perhaps TRBD1 (5 bases). Trimming took 5 bases from V and 0 from J, leaving 17 bases between them. This CDR3 is built from 18 residues. Germline CDR1 SGHAT, CDR2 FQNNGV. For the CDR3, the DNA is TGTGCCAGCAGCCTTGTGCAGGGAAAACTCTCTGGGGCCAACGTCCTGACTTTC. This gives the protein CASSLVQGKLSGANVLTF.

This clonotype has at least ten counts. J is TRBJ2-3 and V is TRBV9; 9 bases are shared with TRBD2. The CDR3 extends over 16 amino acids. Per the germline V gene, CDR1 is SGDLS and CDR2 is YYNGEE. The ends lost 0 bases at V and 4 bases at J; junction bases unmatched: 6. The CDR3 is CASSVDAGGQADTQYF. The CDR3 nucleotides read TGTGCCAGCAGCGTAGATGCGGGAGGGCAGGCAGATACGCAGTATTTT.

The V gene is TRBV5-5, the J gene TRBJ1-4; D gene ambiguous. Per germline, CDR1 SGHKS and CDR2 YYEKEE (reference sequence). V lost 5 bases and J lost 7, with 18 bases in between. This CDR3 comprises 15 residues. The CDR3 bases are TGTGCCAGCAGACCCCTCCCACCGGAGGGTGAAAAACTGTTTTTT. Amino acids: CASRPLPPEGEKLFF.

This clonotype has ten or more counts. V usage is TRBV11-2 and J usage is TRBJ2-1; possible D gene TRBD2, 5 bases. V lost 3 bases, J lost 16 bases, and 13 bases lay in between. Germline CDR1 SGHAT, CDR2 FQNNGV. The CDR3 runs to 11 residues. CDR3 coding DNA: TGTGCCAGCAGCTTGCTGGGAGTCCATTTCTTC. This sequence encodes CASSLLGVHFF.

At least ten counts were recorded for this clonotype. The chain is built from TRBV25-1 and TRBJ1-4, with a possible D match to TRBD1 (5 bases). Trimming left V 3 bases short and J 3 bases short, with 14 bases between. The CDR3 contains 16 residues. From germline, CDR1 is MGHDK and CDR2 SYGVNS. The CDR3 is CASSDSGVRPNEKLFF. DNA of the CDR3: TGTGCCAGCAGTGATTCGGGGGTGCGGCCTAATGAAAAACTGTTTTTT.

Many counts were recorded for this clonotype. The chain joins TRBV5-1 to TRBJ2-5; TRBD1 might be the D (6 bases). V lost 4 bases and J 2 bases, leaving 15 bases between the germline ends. The CDR3 length is 15 residues. Germline V gene lookup returns CDR1 SGHRS and CDR2 YFSETQ. The chain's CDR3 is CASSPQTGSQETQYF. For the CDR3, the DNA is TGCGCCAGCAGCCCACAGACAGGTTCACAAGAGACCCAGTACTTC.

The sample holds many counts of this clonotype. The rearrangement uses TRBV5-4 and TRBJ2-1; 7 bases map to TRBD2. The CDR3 extends over 15 amino acids. V was pared by 0 bases and J by 0 bases, with 0 bases of the junction left unmatched. Germline CDR1 and CDR2: SGHNT and YYREEE (reference sequence). CDR3 nucleotides: TGTGCCAGCAGCTTGGGGGGGGGCTCCTACAATGAGCAGTTCTTC. Translating gives CASSLGGGSYNEQFF.

This clonotype showed up many times. The chain carries TRBV29-1 and TRBJ2-2, with 7 bases identical to TRBD1. Germline loops: CDR1 SQVTM, CDR2 ANQGSEA. The CDR3 extends over 15 amino acids. The V and J ends lost 4 bases and 4 bases, in that order; junction bases with no gene match: 9. CDR3 loop: CSVASSGTATGELFF. CDR3 nucleotide sequence: TGCAGCGTTGCCTCTTCCGGGACAGCCACCGGGGAGCTGTTTTTT.

This clonotype appeared many times. The chain combines TRBV5-1 with TRBJ2-1, with TRBD2 as a possible D gene (6 bases). From germline, CDR1 is SGHRS and CDR2 YFSETQ. V was trimmed by 0 bases and J by 6 bases, leaving 16 bases between them. This CDR3 is 16 amino acids long. The CDR3 DNA reads TGCGCCAGCAGCTTGGGGGGAGCGGGCAATTTCAATGAGCAGTTCTTC. This sequence encodes CASSLGGAGNFNEQFF. Filled out from reference TRBV5-1 and TRBJ2-1, the complete variable domain reads KAGVTQTPRYLIKTRGQQVTLSCSPISGHRSVSWYQQTPGQGLQFLFEYFSETQRNKGNFPGRFSGRQFSNSRSEMNVSTLELGDSALYLCASSLGGAGNFNEQFFGPGTRLTVL.

This sequence joins TRBV7-3 and TRBJ2-1, with TRBD2 matching 8 bases. The CDR3 is 15 residues long. The germline V gene encodes CDR1 SGHTA and CDR2 FQGTGA. The trim removed 5 bases at V and 10 bases at J, leaving 13 bases unmatched. The CDR3: CASSPVSGADGEQFF. Written as DNA, the CDR3 is TGTGCCAGCAGCCCCGTTAGCGGGGCTGATGGGGAGCAGTTCTTC.

This clonotype was found many times. The gene calls are TRBV5-1 and TRBJ2-2; 7 positions agree with TRBD2. With V trimmed by 2 bases and J by 6 bases, 4 bases remained unmatched. Looked up from germline, CDR1 is SGHRS and CDR2 is YFSETQ. The CDR3 length is 14 residues. This chain's CDR3 is CASSLGGSPGELFF. Written as DNA, the CDR3 is TGCGCCAGCAGCTTAGGCGGGAGTCCCGGGGAGCTGTTTTTT.

This clonotype was counted ten times or more. This chain joins TRBV20-1 and TRBJ1-2; D is uncertain. Germline V gives CDR1 DFQATT, CDR2 SNEGSKA (reference sequence). Deletions cut 0 bases from V and 4 bases from J, with 12 bases between. This CDR3 comprises 14 residues. CDR3 nucleotides: TGCAGTGCTAGAGATCATGGGGAGGGCTATGGCTACACCTTC. This gives the protein CSARDHGEGYGYTF.

This clonotype has ten or more counts. J is TRBJ1-1 and V is TRBV29-1; tentative D call: TRBD1 (6 bases). In germline, CDR1 is SQVTM, CDR2 ANQGSEA. Trimming left V 1 base short and J 5 bases short, with 14 bases between. This CDR3 is built from 14 residues. The CDR3 sequence: CSVEGQGLGTEAFF. DNA of the CDR3: TGCAGCGTTGAAGGGCAGGGGCTGGGGACTGAAGCTTTCTTT. Variable domain in full (rest from reference TRBV29-1 and TRBJ1-1): SAVISQKPSRDICQRGTSLTIQCQVDSQVTMMFWYRQQPGQSLTLIATANQGSEATYESGFVIDKFPISRPNLTFSTLTVSNMSPEDSSIYLCSVEGQGLGTEAFFGQGTRLTVV.

In its sample, this clonotype was seen many times. DNA of the CDR3: TGTGCCAGCAGTTCCGGTGGACAGGTTAACTATGGCTACACCTTC. Translated: CASSSGGQVNYGYTF. The chain links TRBV28 to TRBJ1-2; 7 positions agree with TRBD1. Germline trimming cut 4 bases from V and 1 base from J; bases unmatched to any gene: 6. The CDR3 runs 15 residues. Germline V lookup: CDR1 MDHEN, CDR2 SYDVKM.

This clonotype was observed at least ten times. The V gene is TRBV5-1, the J gene TRBJ1-1, with D possibly TRBD1 on 6 matching bases. The V and J ends lost 2 bases and 3 bases respectively, with 17 bases between them. The CDR3 runs to 16 residues. Germline V lookup: CDR1 SGHRS, CDR2 YFSETQ. CDR3 in amino acids: CASSLSRQAADTEAFF. The CDR3 DNA sequence: TGCGCCAGCAGCTTAAGCCGACAGGCGGCGGACACTGAAGCTTTCTTT.

This chain connects TRBV10-2 to TRBJ2-2; weak D call: TRBD1 (6 bases). Germline CDR1 WSHSY, CDR2 SAAADI. The CDR3 covers 17 residues. V gave up 11 bases and J gave up 17 bases, with 39 bases separating them. The CDR3 here is CAAQVGSDSRNTGEIFF. The CDR3 DNA is TGCGCCGCCCAAGTCGGATCGGACAGTCGTAACACCGGGGAGATATTTTTT.